This T cell receptor beta chain was obtained from a study of blood T cell repertoires in COVID-19. The protocol was immunoSEQ multiplex PCR, while the TCRdb copy is restricted to in-frame clones and leaves out a portion. Of approximately 200,000 clones in the sample, 70% to 90% were seen once. This CDR3 comprises 19 residues. The germline CDR1 and CDR2 sequences are SGHRS and YFSETQ. V trimming: 0 bases; J trimming: 7 bases; junction bases outside the gene matches: 14. The V call is TRBV5-1, the J call TRBJ1-6; 9 bases are shared with TRBD1. What was sequenced was peripheral blood. This sequence originates from a man between 18 and 35 years old with active or convalescent COVID-19. In nucleotides, the CDR3 is TGCGCCAGCAGCTTGGGGATATTCTCAAGACAGGGGGGGAATTCACCCCTCCACTTT. It codes for CASSLGIFSRQGGNSPLHF.